This T cell receptor (beta chain) was sequenced for a study of cytomegalovirus exposure and HLA in healthy donors. Turning to the study itself: The approximately 120 validation repertoires, a later analysis reported, used the same platform as the approximately 670 first-cohort repertoires.

The CDR3 is 14 amino acids. Trimming cost V 1 base and J 4 bases, with 9 bases left between them. Germline CDR1 and CDR2: SGHRS and YFSETQ. Clones were sequenced by immunoSEQ multiplex PCR, and TCRdb holds only the in-frame ones, with some missing. The profile covers around 130,000 clones, with roughly 91% appearing a single time and around 3.1% taken by the ten largest. Sequencing was done on a sample of PBMCs. The receptor was derived from a man aged 30 to 45 in good health and CMV-seronegative. The V call is TRBV5-1, the J call TRBJ1-5; D ambiguous. The CDR3 spells CASSLSPGNQPQHF. The CDR3 coding sequence is TGCGCCAGCAGCTTGTCCCCGGGGAATCAGCCCCAGCATTTT.